This T cell receptor (beta chain) was found in a study of blood T cell repertoires in COVID-19. The V end lost 0 bases, the J end lost 2 bases, and 11 bases lay between the germline ends. CDR1 and CDR2 (germline): MNHEY, SVGEGT. The CDR3 loop spans 16 amino acids. Produced via immunoSEQ multiplex PCR; TCRdb's table is partial and in-frame only. The data show around 200,000 clones, 80% to 90% seen once. This chain connects TRBV6-2 or TRBV6-3 to TRBJ1-5, with D possibly matching TRBD1 (5 bases). The sample taken for sequencing was peripheral blood. This sequence originates from a woman at least 80 years old with active or convalescent COVID-19. CDR3 DNA: TGTGCCAGCAGTTACTCGCAGGGCCTTCGCAATCAGCCCCAGCATTTT. Protein sequence: CASSYSQGLRNQPQHF.